This T cell receptor (beta chain) was observed in a study of blood T cell repertoires in COVID-19. The wider study: Italy, Spain and the United States were the sources of the convalescent and acute COVID-19 samples.

Authors' data handling: Reference gene primer amplification gave nucleated cell count estimates. Assay used: immunoSEQ multiplex PCR; TCRdb lists only in-frame clones, some missing. That table furnishes V, J and clone size, whereas the DNA furnished D and trimming. The repertoire holds roughly 170,000 clones, more than 75% seen once, with under 6.5% in the top ten. This CDR3 has 16 residues. Trimming removed 0 bases from V and 6 bases from J; junction bases left unmatched: 5. Germline CDR1 is LGHNA and CDR2 is YNFKEQ. During active infection, Seattle patients enrolled and were then monitored through disease.

Sequences were obtained from peripheral blood. This sequence joins TRBV4-2 and TRBJ2-2, with 9 bases matching TRBD2. The source of this sequence is a woman between 50 and 59 years old with COVID-19, enrolled during active disease. This chain's CDR3 is CASSQERRGGAGELFF. CDR3 bases: TGTGCCAGCAGCCAAGAAAGGCGGGGGGGCGCCGGGGAGCTGTTTTTT.